One T cell receptor (beta chain) is described in this entry. The CDR3 is 13 amino acids. V lost 6 bases and J 0 bases, leaving 9 bases between the germline ends. Germline-derived CDR1 and CDR2 are MNHEY and SVGAGI. This sample is part of a study of blood T cell repertoires in COVID-19. TCRdb keeps only in-frame clones here, not all; method: immunoSEQ multiplex PCR. The table has under 500,000 clones, around 89% seen once. The origin of this receptor is a woman in her thirties with acute or convalescent COVID-19. The gene calls are TRBV6-5 and TRBJ2-7; TRBD2 might be the D (6 bases). The sample consisted of peripheral blood. The CDR3 DNA sequence: TGTGCCAGCAGGGTCGGGGGCTCCTACGAGCAGTACTTC. It codes for CASRVGGSYEQYF.